This T cell receptor (beta chain) was sequenced during a study of T cell repertoires in cytomegalovirus infection (dated by TCRdb to the late 2010s). In terms of the full investigation: Because public TCR beta signatures pointed to carriage of CMV infection together with the matching HLA type, the HLA type of each donor mattered for the analysis. General findings and caveats noted by the study authors: The ex vivo response was dominated by HLA-C-restricted CMV-specific TCR beta clonotypes, which also provided the single most frequent clonotype in two of eight donors. In both this cohort and an independent cohort of 350 or so donors, the cumulative frequency of public TCR beta family members distinguished carriers of CMV infection plus the relevant HLA type.

Measured from the cysteine to the phenylalanine, the CDR3 is 14 residues long. The DNA shown is the 42-base CDR3, in frame from base 1. Based on the germline V gene, the CDR1 and CDR2 sequences are MDHEN and SYDVKM. V and J lose 3 bases and 7 bases, and a span of 13 bases separates them. The run used an Illumina HiSeq 1500. TCRdb reprocessed the public reads (quality trimming at Q25 with fastp, clone calling with MiXCR) and kept in-frame beta chains. Rows with one shared CDR3 protein collapse into an entry with the most common genes and DNA. In this sample the table shows a few hundred thousand distinct CDR3 sequences, approximately 9.5% of which occur a single time. The ten largest clones capture 3.5% to 4.5% of the sample. The table lists this clonotype with many counts. Its specific antigen is unknown. Per-base quality was not reported, and no clone a single base away is much larger than it.

Sequencing was performed on PBMCs. The sequence was obtained from a human donor in good health (CMV status not recorded). Some clones in this sample may be carry-over from other donors' samples. The chain is made from TRBV28 and TRBJ1-5, with a tentative D gene TRBD1 over 5 matching bases. The nucleotide sequence is given as TGTGCCAGCAGTTTGGAGGGGCAGAGACAGCCCCAGCATTTT. The encoded protein is CASSLEGQRQPQHF.